This T cell receptor (beta chain) appears in the sequencing data of a study of cytomegalovirus exposure and HLA in healthy donors. Whole-study findings and limits: Earlier findings revealed that most TCR beta V segments proved productive either about 87% or about 30% of the time.

This clone was seen a few times. The antigen is undetermined. Primers: 60 Vbeta forward and 13 Jbeta reverse. Produced via immunoSEQ multiplex PCR; TCRdb's table is partial and in-frame only. Here the sample spans over 90,000 clones, roughly four fifths being singletons. Each donor was nominally healthy when sampled (though unrecorded immune exposures were likely). The ends lost 4 bases at V and 9 bases at J; junction bases unmatched: 10. In germline, CDR1 is SQVTM, CDR2 ANQGSEA. CDR3 length: 13 residues. The clonotype comes from a man aged 35 to 55 in good health and CMV-seronegative. Sequencing was performed on PBMCs. V usage is TRBV29-1 and J usage is TRBJ2-5; the match to TRBD2 covers 8 bases. The CDR3 DNA reads as TGCAGCGTTGTGGCACTTTCCGGGAGGGCCCAGTACTTC. This encodes CSVVALSGRAQYF.